This paragraph reports one TCR beta chain. Its antigen is not identified. Sequenced by immunoSEQ multiplex PCR; TCRdb stores in-frame clones only, minus some. The sample has several thousand clones, more than 70% seen once. This sample stems from a study of immune evolution from preneoplasia to lung adenocarcinoma. Whole-study findings and limits: Later-stage lesions appeared to have more T cells, more diversity, less clonality.

CDR1 and CDR2 (germline): SGHKS, YYEKEE (reference sequence). CDR3 length: 15 amino acids. Trimming pared 9 bases from V and 0 bases from J, leaving 13 bases between. Sequencing was carried out using FFPE invasive lung adenocarcinoma tissue. The chain uses TRBV5-5 and TRBJ2-6; D may correspond to TRBD1 or TRBD2 (5 bases each). This sequence was found in a person between 45 and 75 years old with lung adenocarcinoma. DNA of the CDR3: TGTGCCACCACGGGGCTGAGCTCTGGGGCCAACGTCCTGACTTTC. It is translated as CATTGLSSGANVLTF.